These 20 T cell receptor beta chains originate from one sample sequenced in a study of blood T cell repertoires in COVID-19. Here immunoSEQ multiplex PCR was the method, and the copy in TCRdb shows in-frame clones only, minus some. The table lists 120,000 to 150,000 clones, roughly 89% of them singletons. Input material: peripheral blood. The source of these receptors is a man aged 25 to 40 with COVID-19, enrolled during active disease.

The genes are TRBV2 and TRBJ2-4, with D perhaps matching TRBD2 (6 bases). This CDR3 is 15 amino acids long. Trimming took off 11 bases at V and 0 bases at J, with 17 bases between the two ends. Germline assignment: CDR1 SNHLY and CDR2 FYNNEI. The DNA for the CDR3 is TGTGCCCTCCGGAGCGGGCCGAAAGCCAAAAACATTCAGTACTTC. Residues: CALRSGPKAKNIQYF.

The rearrangement uses TRBV11-3 and TRBJ2-3, with 9 bases aligning to TRBD2. Germline CDR1 is SGHNT and CDR2 is YENEEA. The CDR3 sequence is 14 residues long. V dropped 3 bases and J dropped 3; count of bases not matched to a gene: 1. For the CDR3, the DNA is TGTGCCAGCAGCTTGGGACTAGCAACAGATACGCAGTATTTT. It encodes CASSLGLATDTQYF.

This chain uses TRBV19 with TRBJ1-2, with TRBD1 matching over 7 bases. Germline lookup yields CDR1 LNHDA and CDR2 SQIVND (reference sequence). The CDR3 covers 13 residues. V shed 5 bases, J shed 8 bases, and the junction held 8 bases outside the gene matches. The CDR3 sequence is CASSPRQGRGYTF. DNA for the CDR3: TGTGCCAGTAGTCCGAGACAGGGCCGGGGCTACACCTTC.

This clone was observed a few times. This rearrangement joins TRBV6-1 to TRBJ2-1, with D unclear. V lost 3 bases to trimming and J lost 7 bases, with 7 bases between them. The length of the CDR3 is 12 residues. The germline V gene encodes CDR1 MNHNS and CDR2 SASEGT. The CDR3 protein is CASSDLQNEQFF. The DNA for the CDR3 is TGTGCCAGCAGTGACCTCCAGAATGAGCAGTTCTTC.

This chain joins TRBV6-1 and TRBJ2-7; 7 bases agree with TRBD1. The V segment lost 3 bases and the J segment 5 bases; nucleotides outside the gene matches: 10. The CDR3 loop spans 15 amino acids. CDR1 and CDR2 (germline): MNHNS, SASEGT. As DNA, the CDR3 is TGTGCCAGCAGTGATCGGGTTAGGGGGCTTAACGAGCAGTACTTC. Amino acids: CASSDRVRGLNEQYF.

V and J are TRBV27 and TRBJ2-7; TRBD2 aligns across 8 bases. This CDR3 has 13 amino acids. J lost 5 bases, V lost 6 bases, and 6 bases had no gene match. Germline V gene lookup returns CDR1 MNHEY and CDR2 SMNVEV (reference sequence). CDR3 DNA sequence: TGTGCCAGCAGCCCGGGGGGGAGGAACGAGCAGTACTTC. This encodes CASSPGGRNEQYF.

J is TRBJ2-7 and V is TRBV7-8; D possibly corresponds to TRBD1 (6 bases). The germline V gene encodes CDR1 SGHVS and CDR2 FQNEAQ. Trimming removed 2 bases at V and 4 bases at J, with 12 bases between. The CDR3 covers 14 residues. CDR3 protein: CASSLKGTNYEQYF. The CDR3 bases are TGTGCCAGCAGCTTAAAAGGGACAAATTACGAGCAGTACTTC.

The gene calls are TRBV7-6 and TRBJ2-1, with D possibly TRBD2 on 5 matching bases. Looked up from germline, CDR1 is SGHVS and CDR2 is FNYEAQ. The CDR3 spans 16 residues. Trimming left V 2 bases short and J 2 bases short, with 13 bases between. As DNA, the CDR3 is TGTGCCAGCAGCTTATACGAGGGAGACACCTACAATGAGCAGTTCTTC. This gives the protein CASSLYEGDTYNEQFF.

The chain joins TRBV5-4 to TRBJ2-7; 10 bases line up with TRBD2. Germline CDR1 reads SGHNT; CDR2 reads YYREEE (reference sequence). V trimming: 6 bases; J trimming: 6 bases; junction bases outside the gene matches: 9. The CDR3 has 14 amino acids. The CDR3 coding sequence is TGTGCCAGCAACACTGGGGTAGCGGGAGGCGAGCAGTACTTC. This gives the protein CASNTGVAGGEQYF.

The chain carries TRBV27 and TRBJ2-1; 9 nucleotides line up with TRBD2. V lost 7 bases to trimming and J lost 4 bases; unmatched junction nucleotides: 11. Germline CDR1 is MNHEY and CDR2 is SMNVEV (reference sequence). This CDR3 has 16 residues. The CDR3 region has the DNA TGTGCCAGCACTTCGCAAGGCGGGAGGGTATACAATGAGCAGTTCTTC. Amino acids: CASTSQGGRVYNEQFF.

The count of this clone is one. The genes are TRBV29-1 and TRBJ2-1, with D possibly TRBD2 on 6 matching bases. Deletions cut 7 bases from V and 7 bases from J, with 17 bases between. The germline gives CDR1 SQVTM, CDR2 ANQGSEA. The CDR3 is made up of 13 amino acids. CDR3 in DNA: TGCAGCGGGGGATCTAGCGCCAGGAATGAGCAGTTCTTC. Translation: CSGGSSARNEQFF.

The V gene is TRBV20-1, the J gene TRBJ1-2, with D hard to call. This CDR3 has 10 amino acids. V was pared by 3 bases and J by 7 bases, with 6 bases between. Germline-derived CDR1 and CDR2 are DFQATT and SNEGSKA (reference sequence). This chain's CDR3 is CSASSVGYTF. The CDR3 DNA reads TGCAGTGCTAGTAGCGTTGGCTACACCTTC.

The rearrangement uses TRBV6-5 and TRBJ2-1; TRBD2 matches at 10 bases. The CDR3 sequence is 16 residues long. Per germline, CDR1 MNHEY and CDR2 SVGAGI. V lost 0 bases, J lost 5 bases, and 4 bases stayed unmatched. Here the CDR3 DNA reads TGTGCCAGCAGTTACTCGATAGCGGGAGGCAACAATGAGCAGTTCTTC. Protein product: CASSYSIAGGNNEQFF.

This sequence joins TRBV30 and TRBJ2-7; D remains ambiguous. The CDR3 sequence is 13 residues long. V was pared by 5 bases and J by 4 bases, with 15 bases between. Germline loops: CDR1 GTSNPN, CDR2 SVGIG (reference sequence). CDR3 in DNA: TGTGCCTGGTTCCATGAAACACGTTACGAGCAGTACTTC. Protein sequence: CAWFHETRYEQYF.

The chain combines TRBV24-1 with TRBJ2-4, with 7 bases fitting TRBD2. V trimming: 3 bases; J trimming: 6 bases; junction bases outside the gene matches: 10. The germline CDR1 and CDR2 sequences are KGHDR and SFDVKD. CDR3 length equals 16 residues. The CDR3 spells CATSDASAGRLNIQYF. The CDR3 nucleotides read TGTGCCACCAGTGATGCCTCAGCGGGGCGATTAAACATTCAGTACTTC.

This chain connects TRBV6-5 to TRBJ2-7; 8 bases are shared with TRBD1. The CDR3 is made up of 13 amino acids. The V gene end was trimmed by 5 bases and the J gene end by 6 bases; junction bases not matched to a gene: 6. Germline V gene sequence: CDR1 MNHEY, CDR2 SVGAGI. The CDR3 bases are TGTGCCAGCAGTACCCGGACAGGGCTCGAGCAGTACTTC. Translation gives CASSTRTGLEQYF.

The gene calls are TRBV19 and TRBJ2-7; 9 bases line up with TRBD2. V dropped 4 bases and J dropped 3; count of bases not matched to a gene: 10. This CDR3 spans 16 amino acids. Germline lookup yields CDR1 LNHDA and CDR2 SQIVND (reference sequence). CDR3 residues: CASSRVGLANIYEQYF. The CDR3 DNA follows: TGTGCCAGTAGTAGGGTCGGACTAGCGAATATCTACGAGCAGTACTTC.

In this sample, this clone turned up a few times. The rearrangement joins TRBV30 to TRBJ2-7; 11 nucleotides align to TRBD1. This CDR3 is built from 13 residues. Trimming at V came to 5 bases and at J to 4 bases, leaving 4 bases not matched to a gene. The germline V gene has CDR1 GTSNPN and CDR2 SVGIG (reference sequence). CDR3: CAWDRDRGYEQYF. CDR3 DNA: TGTGCCTGGGACCGGGACAGGGGGTACGAGCAGTACTTC.

CDR3 in amino acids: CASSFVAGVNNEQFF. The DNA of the CDR3 is TGTGCCAGCAGTTTTGTAGCGGGAGTGAATAATGAGCAGTTCTTC. The chain links TRBV28 to TRBJ2-1, with 9 bases matching TRBD2. J lost 7 bases, V lost 3 bases, and 7 bases had no gene match. The V gene's germline CDR1 is MDHEN and CDR2 SYDVKM. This CDR3 spans 15 amino acids. Together with reference TRBV28 and TRBJ2-1, the CDR3 gives the full variable domain: DVKVTQSSRYLVKRTGEKVFLECVQDMDHENMFWYRQDPGLGLRLIYFSYDVKMKEKGDIPEGYSVSREKKERFSLILESASTNQTSMYLCASSFVAGVNNEQFFGPGTRLTVL.

The chain combines TRBV10-2 with TRBJ2-3; TRBD2 is a possible D gene (6 bases). V lost 6 bases to trimming and J lost 7 bases, with 14 bases between them. The CDR3 is made up of 13 amino acids. In germline, CDR1 is WSHSY, CDR2 SAAADI. CDR3 residues: CASRAGNGNTQYF. In DNA, the CDR3 is TGCGCCAGCAGGGCGGGAAATGGAAATACGCAGTATTTT.